The 25 T cell receptor beta chains given below trace back to one sample, sequenced in a study of T cell responses to AZD1222 COVID-19 vaccine. This table comes from immunoSEQ multiplex PCR, and its TCRdb copy is limited to in-frame clones, with some not included. The sample yields 120,000 or so clones, roughly nine tenths seen once. The sample was peripheral blood, taken on day 0 of AZD1222 vaccination. The origin of the receptors is an adult in good health.

The V gene is TRBV19, the J gene TRBJ1-2; D not certain. The CDR3 contains 15 residues. Germline loops: CDR1 LNHDA, CDR2 SQIVND (reference sequence). Trimming cost V 8 bases and J 6 bases, with 22 bases left between them. The CDR3 loop is CASRSGSSNVHGYTF. The CDR3 DNA reads TGTGCCAGTCGTTCAGGTTCTTCGAACGTCCATGGCTACACCTTC.

This chain links TRBV11-3 with TRBJ2-7, with D possibly matching TRBD2 (6 bases). Trimming pared 4 bases from V and 3 bases from J, leaving 13 bases between. Germline values: CDR1 SGHNT, CDR2 YENEEA. The CDR3 consists of 14 residues. The CDR3 bases are TGTGCCAGCAGCTCGACAGTCGGGGGCTACGAGCAGTACTTC. Its translation is CASSSTVGGYEQYF.

V is TRBV2 and J is TRBJ1-5; the match to TRBD1 covers 8 bases. Germline loops: CDR1 SNHLY, CDR2 FYNNEI. This CDR3 comprises 17 residues. Trimming at V came to 9 bases and at J to 3 bases, leaving 16 bases not matched to a gene. The CDR3 here is CASKRDRGRTTNQPQHF. CDR3 in DNA: TGTGCCAGTAAAAGAGACAGGGGACGCACAACCAATCAGCCCCAGCATTTT. The full variable domain, in which reference TRBV2 and TRBJ1-5 provide the parts outside the CDR3, is EPEVTQTPSHQVTQMGQEVILRCVPISNHLYFYWYRQILGQKVEFLVSFYNNEISEKSEIFDDQFSVERPDGSNFTLKIRSTKLEDSAMYFCASKRDRGRTTNQPQHFGDGTRLSIL.

The chain combines TRBV7-3 with TRBJ2-2, with TRBD2 as a possible D gene (6 bases). Deletions cut 0 bases from V and 5 bases from J, with 13 bases between. CDR1 is SGHTA, CDR2 FQGTGA, per germline. This CDR3 comprises 16 residues. Here the CDR3 DNA reads TGTGCCAGCAGCTTAACGGGCGGGATCGGAACCGGGGAGCTGTTTTTT. Translating it yields CASSLTGGIGTGELFF.

The V and J genes are TRBV5-1 and TRBJ2-3, with 12 bases identical to TRBD2. The V gene end was trimmed by 0 bases and the J gene end by 0 bases; junction bases not matched to a gene: 2. The V gene's germline CDR1 is SGHRS and CDR2 YFSETQ. There are 17 residues in the CDR3. This CDR3 is CASSLGTSGASTDTQYF. The CDR3 DNA is TGCGCCAGCAGCTTGGGGACTAGCGGGGCTAGCACAGATACGCAGTATTTT.

The V and J genes are TRBV9 and TRBJ1-1; D is undetermined. Trimming removed 0 bases at V and 11 bases at J, with 17 bases between. The CDR3 loop spans 14 amino acids. Germline V CDR1 and CDR2: SGDLS, YYNGEE. CDR3 protein: CASSVGAGIVEAFF. The CDR3 DNA reads TGTGCCAGCAGCGTAGGGGCAGGAATCGTAGAGGCTTTCTTT.

J is TRBJ1-2 and V is TRBV9; D gene unclear. The CDR3 loop spans 13 amino acids. Trimming took 1 base from V and 8 from J, leaving 12 bases between them. From germline, CDR1 is SGDLS and CDR2 YYNGEE. CDR3 protein: CASSVPGLSGYTF. In DNA form, the CDR3 reads TGTGCCAGCAGCGTACCGGGATTGAGCGGCTACACCTTC.

V and J are TRBV27 and TRBJ2-7, with 9 bases identical to TRBD2. The germline V gene has CDR1 MNHEY and CDR2 SMNVEV (reference sequence). Germline trimming cut 3 bases from V and 6 bases from J; bases unmatched to any gene: 9. The length of the CDR3 is 15 residues. The CDR3 DNA follows: TGTGCCAGCAGTTTTGGTAGCGGGGGAGTTCCCGAGCAGTACTTC. This encodes CASSFGSGGVPEQYF.

The chain joins TRBV12-3 or TRBV12-4 to TRBJ2-1, with a tentative D call TRBD2 (5 bases). V dropped 3 bases and J dropped 9 bases, with 12 bases sitting between them. This CDR3 has 13 amino acids. The CDR3 DNA sequence: TGTGCCAGCAGTTTTAGGTCTGCGGGTGAGCAGTTCTTC. Translated: CASSFRSAGEQFF.

This clone was seen a few times. The chain has TRBV12-5 and TRBJ2-2; the match to TRBD2 covers 8 bases. The CDR3 sequence is 16 residues long. In germline, CDR1 is LGHNT, CDR2 FRNRAP. The ends lost 2 bases at V and 1 base at J; junction bases unmatched: 3. This chain's CDR3 is CASGLLAGGNTGELFF. As DNA, the CDR3 is TGTGCTAGTGGTTTGTTGGCGGGAGGGAACACCGGGGAGCTGTTTTTT.

The chain uses TRBV2 and TRBJ1-4; D not resolved. The germline V gene has CDR1 SNHLY and CDR2 FYNNEI. This CDR3 comprises 11 residues. V lost 5 bases and J lost 13, with 11 bases in between. CDR3 region: CASSPGRRLFF. Written as DNA, the CDR3 is TGTGCCAGCAGTCCCGGCAGAAGACTGTTTTTT.

In its sample, this clone was seen once. The chain employs TRBV3-1 (or the pseudogene TRBV3-2) and TRBJ1-3, with D perhaps TRBD1 (6 bases). Per the germline V gene, CDR1 is LGHDT and CDR2 is YNNKEL (reference sequence). The CDR3 has 15 residues. V was pared by 0 bases and J by 4 bases, with 10 bases between. CDR3 in DNA: TGTGCCAGCAGCCAAGAGGAGACAGGAGGAAACACCATATATTTT. It specifies CASSQEETGGNTIYF.

This clone was recorded once. The V and J genes are TRBV27 and TRBJ2-3; D unresolved. V lost 4 bases and J lost 6, with 17 bases in between. Germline V lookup: CDR1 MNHEY, CDR2 SMNVEV (reference sequence). The CDR3 has 15 residues. The CDR3 sequence is CASSSRPGPWDTQYF. The CDR3 DNA is TGTGCCAGCAGTTCCCGCCCGGGCCCTTGGGATACGCAGTATTTT.

This chain links TRBV5-1 with TRBJ1-2; D ambiguous. The germline V gene has CDR1 SGHRS and CDR2 YFSETQ. V was cut by 7 bases and J by 5 bases, with 12 bases left in between. This CDR3 spans 12 amino acids. The CDR3 loop reads CASGLTGYGYTF. CDR3 nucleotide sequence: TGCGCCAGCGGACTAACGGGGTATGGCTACACCTTC.

The CDR3 region is CASSSRFGVQPQHF. The CDR3 DNA is TGTGCCAGCAGTTCCCGATTTGGGGTTCAGCCCCAGCATTTT. The rearrangement joins TRBV28 to TRBJ1-5; unclear D gene. CDR1 and CDR2 (germline): MDHEN, SYDVKM. Trimming took 4 bases from V and 6 from J, leaving 13 bases between them. The CDR3 has 14 amino acids.

The rearrangement uses TRBV19 and TRBJ2-2; 7 bases are shared with TRBD1. The trim removed 4 bases at V and 9 bases at J, leaving 11 bases unmatched. The CDR3 contains 15 residues. In germline, CDR1 is LNHDA, CDR2 SQIVND (reference sequence). The DNA of the CDR3 is TGTGCCAGTAGTACTCTGGGGACAGTTCATAGGGAGCTGTTTTTT. Its protein is CASSTLGTVHRELFF.

The V call is TRBV11-2, the J call TRBJ2-1, with D unresolved. Trimming cost V 4 bases and J 10 bases, with 14 bases left between them. In germline, CDR1 is SGHAT, CDR2 FQNNGV. This CDR3 is built from 13 residues. CDR3 protein: CASSSAPFLEQFF. CDR3 DNA: TGTGCCAGCAGCTCCGCCCCCTTCCTAGAGCAGTTCTTC.

The J gene is TRBJ2-3, the V gene TRBV7-9; TRBD2 might be the D (7 bases). The CDR3 contains 16 residues. From germline, CDR1 is SEHNR and CDR2 FQNEAQ (reference sequence). The germline V and J ends were trimmed by 1 base and 5 bases, with 16 bases remaining between them. The CDR3 here is CASSLGSGGGGDTQYF. The CDR3 nucleotides read TGTGCCAGCAGCTTAGGTTCCGGGGGCGGGGGAGATACGCAGTATTTT.

This clone showed up just a few times. This chain uses TRBV30 with TRBJ2-1; 7 positions match TRBD2. Germline assignment: CDR1 GTSNPN and CDR2 SVGIG (reference sequence). The CDR3 loop spans 16 amino acids. V dropped 3 bases and J dropped 7; count of bases not matched to a gene: 15. The CDR3 DNA is TGTGCCTGGAGAGACCGGGGAGCGGGAATAGTAAATGAGCAGTTCTTC. Translation gives CAWRDRGAGIVNEQFF.

V and J are TRBV3-1 (or the pseudogene TRBV3-2) and TRBJ1-3, with TRBD1 as a possible D gene (5 bases). The V end lost 3 bases, the J end lost 0 bases, and 9 bases lay between the germline ends. This CDR3 is built from 15 residues. The germline CDR1 and CDR2 sequences are LGHDT and YNNKEL (reference sequence). The CDR3 region has the DNA TGTGCCAGCAGCCATAGGACAAGCTCTGGAAACACCATATATTTT. Protein product: CASSHRTSSGNTIYF.

This clone was seen once. The rearrangement uses TRBV18 and TRBJ2-5, with a weak D call TRBD2 (5 bases). Germline CDR1 KGHSH, CDR2 LQKENI. CDR3 length equals 14 residues. Trimming left V 1 base short and J 5 bases short, with 11 bases between. The CDR3 reads CASSPRPGSETQYF. DNA of the CDR3: TGTGCCAGCTCACCACGTCCGGGGTCGGAGACCCAGTACTTC.

The CDR3 region is CATSSHSSGANVLTF. The CDR3 region has the DNA TGTGCCACCAGCAGCCACAGCTCTGGGGCCAACGTCCTGACTTTC. V and J are TRBV15 and TRBJ2-6, with D unclear. CDR1 LNHNV and CDR2 YYDKDF come from the germline V gene (reference sequence). The CDR3 has 15 amino acids. V gave up 3 bases and J gave up 0 bases, with 6 bases separating them. Full variable domain (missing parts from reference TRBV15 and TRBJ2-6): DAMVIQNPRYQVTQFGKPVTLSCSQTLNHNVMYWYQQKSSQAPKLLFHYYDKDFNNEADTPDNFQSRRPNTSFCFLDIRSPGLGDTAMYLCATSSHSSGANVLTFGAGSRLTVL.

This clone was picked up a small number of times. V usage is TRBV19 and J usage is TRBJ2-2, with TRBD2 matching 8 bases. The J segment lost 5 bases and the V segment lost 6 bases, leaving 8 bases of the junction unmatched. Germline V gene data show CDR1 as LNHDA and CDR2 as SQIVND (reference sequence). The CDR3 is 15 amino acids. DNA for the CDR3: TGTGCCAGTAGACGGGCGGGAGGCTATACCGGGGAGCTGTTTTTT. Translated: CASRRAGGYTGELFF. The whole variable domain, remainder taken from reference TRBV19 and TRBJ2-2, is DGGITQSPKYLFRKEGQNVTLSCEQNLNHDAMYWYRQDPGQGLRLIYYSQIVNDFQKGDIAEGYSVSREKKESFPLTVTSAQKNPTAFYLCASRRAGGYTGELFFGEGSRLTVL.

By its share, this clone is medium-sized (0.01 to 0.1%). The V call is TRBV11-2, the J call TRBJ1-2; a weak D match, TRBD1 (5 bases). In germline, CDR1 is SGHAT, CDR2 FQNNGV. Trimming removed 5 bases from V and 4 bases from J, with 14 bases in between. The CDR3 has 14 residues. Written as DNA, the CDR3 is TGTGCCAGCAGCCCCTCGGGGGTGCGCTATGGCTACACCTTC. This gives the protein CASSPSGVRYGYTF.

This chain uses TRBV29-1 with TRBJ1-3; D gene uncertain. This CDR3 spans 15 amino acids. CDR1 and CDR2 from the germline V gene are SQVTM and ANQGSEA. Trimming cost V 2 bases and J 0 bases, with 11 bases left between them. The CDR3, as DNA: TGCAGCGTTGAAAGGGCAGGCCACTCTGGAAACACCATATATTTT. Translation: CSVERAGHSGNTIYF.